This entry lists 21 T cell receptor beta chains sequenced from one sample in a study of blood T cell repertoires in COVID-19. TCRdb's table, derived via immunoSEQ multiplex PCR, lists solely in-frame clones and lacks some. The data show approximately 100,000 clones, 65% to 90% seen once. Material for sequencing was PBMCs or T cells enriched from blood (not recorded which). The receptors here all came from a woman between 50 and 59 years old who had recovered from COVID-19.

V gene TRBV10-1 combines with J gene TRBJ2-7; a possible D gene is TRBD1 (5 bases). Germline V gives CDR1 WNHNN, CDR2 SYGVQD (reference sequence). Trimming shortened V by 3 bases and J by 3 bases, and 12 bases separated the two germline ends. The CDR3 is 14 residues long. The DNA of the CDR3 is TGCGCCAGCAGTGAAGGCCAGGGTGGCTACGAGCAGTACTTC. Translating gives CASSEGQGGYEQYF.

The J gene is TRBJ2-5, the V gene TRBV18, with 7 bases lining up with TRBD2. Germline loops: CDR1 KGHSH, CDR2 LQKENI. Trimming at V came to 5 bases and at J to 2 bases, leaving 11 bases not matched to a gene. The CDR3 totals 16 residues. CDR3 sequence reads: CASSALGGGSQETQYF. DNA for the CDR3: TGTGCCAGCTCAGCGTTGGGCGGGGGTTCACAAGAGACCCAGTACTTC.

This clone occurred once. This rearrangement joins TRBV18 to TRBJ2-5; TRBD1 aligns across 10 bases. CDR1 and CDR2 from the germline V gene are KGHSH and LQKENI. This CDR3 region has 14 residues. The junction had 1 base not matched to a gene; V was cut back by 3 bases and J by 3 bases. Written as DNA, the CDR3 is TGTGCCAGCTCACCGGGGACAGGGGAAGAGACCCAGTACTTC. Amino acids: CASSPGTGEETQYF.

The rearrangement links TRBV27 to TRBJ2-2; 13 positions match TRBD2. Germline V gives CDR1 MNHEY, CDR2 SMNVEV (reference sequence). V was clipped by 3 bases and J by 4 bases; unmatched bases: 2. The CDR3 length is 16 residues. CDR3 sequence reads: CASSLTSGGITGELFF. Here the CDR3 DNA reads TGTGCCAGCAGTTTGACTAGCGGGGGGATCACCGGGGAGCTGTTTTTT.

This sequence joins TRBV18 and TRBJ1-2; tentative D call: TRBD1 (5 bases). This CDR3 contains 16 residues. Germline V lookup: CDR1 KGHSH, CDR2 LQKENI. Trimming took 3 bases from V and 4 from J, leaving 18 bases between them. The CDR3 reads CASSPPRGSAVYGYTF. Here the CDR3 DNA reads TGTGCCAGCTCACCCCCCCGGGGGTCAGCTGTCTATGGCTACACCTTC. Drawing the rest from reference TRBV18 and TRBJ1-2, the complete variable domain is NAGVMQNPRHLVRRRGQEARLRCSPMKGHSHVYWYRQLPEEGLKFMVYLQKENIIDESGMPKERFSAEFPKEGPSILRIQQVVRGDSAAYFCASSPPRGSAVYGYTFGSGTRLTVV.

The V and J genes are TRBV30 and TRBJ1-1; 9 bases line up with TRBD1. This CDR3 spans 15 amino acids. V dropped 2 bases and J dropped 5; count of bases not matched to a gene: 9. CDR1 is GTSNPN and CDR2 is SVGIG in the germline V gene (reference sequence). The chain's CDR3 is CAWSKTGTGRTEAFF. The CDR3 bases are TGTGCCTGGAGTAAAACCGGGACAGGGAGGACTGAAGCTTTCTTT.

The rearrangement joins TRBV15 to TRBJ2-1, with a tentative D call TRBD2 (6 bases). Germline CDR1 reads LNHNV; CDR2 reads YYDKDF (reference sequence). This CDR3 comprises 15 residues. V was cut by 0 bases and J by 7 bases, with 13 bases left in between. The CDR3 sequence: CATSRDVWDSNEQFF. The CDR3 DNA reads TGTGCCACCAGCAGAGATGTGTGGGACTCAAATGAGCAGTTCTTC.

The chain combines TRBV10-1 with TRBJ2-3, with 13 nucleotides matching TRBD2. The CDR3 has 16 amino acids. From germline, CDR1 is WNHNN and CDR2 SYGVQD (reference sequence). V lost 8 bases and J lost 0; bases outside the gene matches: 5. The CDR3 nucleotides read TGCGCCAGCTCCCGGACTAGCGGGGGTAGCACAGATACGCAGTATTTT. Its protein is CASSRTSGGSTDTQYF.

The genes are TRBV24-1 and TRBJ2-1, with 7 bases aligning to TRBD2. Trimming at V came to 4 bases and at J to 0 bases, leaving 11 bases not matched to a gene. There are 18 residues in the CDR3. Germline V lookup: CDR1 KGHDR, CDR2 SFDVKD. The CDR3 loop is CATSDPLKRDGSYNEQFF. The CDR3 DNA is TGTGCCACCAGTGACCCCCTCAAGCGGGACGGCTCCTACAATGAGCAGTTCTTC.

The gene calls are TRBV30 and TRBJ1-3; a possible D gene is TRBD1 (5 bases). CDR3 length equals 15 residues. The ends were cut back, 2 bases at V and 0 bases at J, with 11 bases in the middle. CDR1 is GTSNPN and CDR2 is SVGIG in the germline V gene (reference sequence). In DNA form, the CDR3 reads TGTGCCTGGAGTTTCGACAGATTCTCTGGAAACACCATATATTTT. This gives the protein CAWSFDRFSGNTIYF.

The chain joins TRBV6-5 to TRBJ1-4; 9 bases match TRBD1. V lost 6 bases and J lost 7; bases outside the gene matches: 6. CDR1 is MNHEY, CDR2 SVGAGI, per germline. The CDR3 contains 14 residues. The CDR3 here is CASSDRGGAEKLFF. The CDR3, as DNA: TGTGCCAGCAGCGACAGGGGGGGTGCTGAAAAACTGTTTTTT.

The chain joins TRBV28 to TRBJ1-2; 10 nucleotides agree with TRBD1. Germline V CDR1 and CDR2: MDHEN, SYDVKM. V trimming: 2 bases; J trimming: 6 bases; junction bases outside the gene matches: 6. The CDR3 is made up of 15 amino acids. This chain's CDR3 is CASSLIRTGGNGYTF. CDR3 DNA sequence: TGTGCCAGCAGTTTAATACGGACAGGGGGGAATGGCTACACCTTC.

V usage is TRBV24-1 and J usage is TRBJ2-1; no clear D gene. The germline CDR1 and CDR2 sequences are KGHDR and SFDVKD. Trimming took 0 bases from V and 0 from J, leaving 8 bases between them. The CDR3 runs 16 residues. The CDR3 loop reads CATSDLLASSYNEQFF. The CDR3 coding sequence is TGTGCCACCAGTGATTTGTTGGCAAGCTCCTACAATGAGCAGTTCTTC.

The rearrangement uses TRBV28 and TRBJ2-3; D may be TRBD1 (5 bases). The CDR3 has 15 residues. Germline V gives CDR1 MDHEN, CDR2 SYDVKM. With 3 bases removed from V and 4 bases from J, the gap between germline ends came to 14 bases. The CDR3 DNA is TGTGCCAGCAGTTTCACAGGTATTGGGGCAGATACGCAGTATTTT. Its protein product is CASSFTGIGADTQYF.

J is TRBJ2-2 and V is TRBV5-6; 9 bases align to TRBD1. The CDR3 length is 16 residues. The V segment lost 4 bases and the J segment 4 bases; nucleotides outside the gene matches: 8. The germline CDR1 and CDR2 sequences are SGHDT and YYEEEE. CDR3 sequence reads: CASSPDRGSGTGELFF. CDR3 coding DNA: TGTGCCAGCAGCCCGGACAGGGGATCCGGCACCGGGGAGCTGTTTTTT.

The V gene is TRBV24-1, the J gene TRBJ2-5; TRBD2 agrees at 7 bases. CDR1 and CDR2 from the germline V gene are KGHDR and SFDVKD. The CDR3 has 16 amino acids. The V gene end was trimmed by 4 bases and the J gene end by 4 bases; junction bases not matched to a gene: 11. CDR3 nucleotides: TGTGCCACCAGTGAGAGTCGGCTAGCGGTATCAGAGACCCAGTACTTC. Protein: CATSESRLAVSETQYF.

This clone was found once. The chain links TRBV6-5 to TRBJ2-1; 11 nucleotides line up with TRBD1. The germline gives CDR1 MNHEY, CDR2 SVGAGI. J was trimmed by 6 bases and V by 5 bases; bases with no gene match: 6. The CDR3 is made up of 15 amino acids. The CDR3, as DNA: TGTGCCAGCAGTCCCCGGGACAGGGGGGCCAATGAGCAGTTCTTC. It is translated as CASSPRDRGANEQFF.

V is TRBV6-2 or TRBV6-3 and J is TRBJ2-5, with D uncertain. Germline V gives CDR1 MNHEY, CDR2 SVGEGT. The CDR3 has 11 residues. Trimming shortened V by 4 bases and J by 3 bases, and 3 bases separated the two germline ends. The CDR3 bases are TGTGCCAGCAGTTCGGAAGAGACCCAGTACTTC. This gives the protein CASSSEETQYF.

This chain links TRBV6-5 with TRBJ2-5; D might be TRBD2 (6 bases). The ends were cut back, 0 bases at V and 2 bases at J, with 10 bases in the middle. CDR1 is MNHEY and CDR2 is SVGAGI in the germline V gene. This CDR3 region has 15 residues. CDR3 residues: CASSYSIRGQETQYF. CDR3 DNA sequence: TGTGCCAGCAGTTACTCGATACGGGGGCAAGAGACCCAGTACTTC.

The gene calls are TRBV11-1 and TRBJ1-5; perhaps TRBD1 as D (6 bases). Trimming cost V 5 bases and J 6 bases, with 11 bases left between them. Germline CDR1 is SGHAT and CDR2 is FQDESV (reference sequence). CDR3 length equals 13 residues. CDR3 DNA: TGTGCCAGCAGCAGGACAGTCGGTCAGCCCCAGCATTTT. Translation gives CASSRTVGQPQHF.

The DNA for the CDR3 is TGTGCCAGCAGTTACTCGAACGGGAACACCGGGGAGCTGTTTTTT. Its translation: CASSYSNGNTGELFF. V is TRBV6-5 and J is TRBJ2-2; D is unresolved. Germline lookup yields CDR1 MNHEY and CDR2 SVGAGI. Trimming removed 0 bases at V and 1 base at J, with 6 bases between. The CDR3 sequence is 15 residues long.